A selection of T cell receptor beta chains follows, all from one sample in a study of memory CD4+ T cells and cytomegalovirus serostatus. Sequencing was performed with immunoSEQ multiplex PCR; in TCRdb, only in-frame clones are kept and a portion is missing. There are about 27,000 clones in the sample; 60% to 85% occur only once, and around 1.1% lies in the top ten. The material sequenced was memory CD4+ T cells from blood. Receptor source: an adult in good health and CMV-seronegative. Both conserved end residues are part of each CDR3. Fields, in order: clone size, D gene, J gene, V gene, CDR3 length, CDR3 protein, CDR3 DNA. A D gene is named only where the DNA matches it firmly. A row's size may be missing; if present it is once, few, many or a size class.

>NA|TRBD1|TRBJ1-2|TRBV27|15
CASSLQGAPGSGYTF
TGTGCCAGCAGTTTACAGGGGGCGCCGGGGTCTGGCTACACCTTC
>NA|NA|TRBJ2-5|TRBV19|14
CASSNAGTRETQYF
TGTGCCAGTAGTAATGCTGGGACACGAGAGACCCAGTACTTC
>NA|NA|TRBJ1-2|TRBV4-2|15
CASSQAGGTNYGYTF
TGTGCCAGCAGCCAAGCGGGGGGAACTAACTATGGCTACACCTTC
>once|NA|TRBJ1-2|TRBV7-3|14
CASSPGDGNYGYTF
TGTGCCAGCAGCCCTGGGGACGGTAACTATGGCTACACCTTC
>few|NA|TRBJ1-4|TRBV6-1|14
CASSPGEAGKKLFF
TGTGCCAGCAGCCCCGGGGAGGCCGGAAAAAAACTGTTTTTT
>NA|NA|TRBJ1-1|TRBV6-1|14
CASSAGTRSTEAFF
TGTGCCAGCAGCGCCGGGACAAGGTCCACTGAAGCTTTCTTT
>NA|TRBD1|TRBJ1-2|TRBV6-4|19
CASSDSRGQGARGGYGYTF
TGTGCCAGCAGTGACTCGAGGGGACAGGGGGCGAGGGGTGGCTATGGCTACACCTTC
>few|NA|TRBJ1-6|TRBV10-3|12
CAIRQEREPLHF
TGTGCCATCAGACAGGAAAGGGAACCCCTCCACTTT
>NA|TRBD1|TRBJ2-7|TRBV7-2|15
CASSLGQVKNYEQYF
TGTGCCAGCAGCTTGGGACAGGTAAAAAACTACGAGCAGTACTTC
>NA|TRBD1|TRBJ2-1|TRBV29-1|15
CSAVTGSSSYNEQFF
TGCAGCGCCGTGACAGGGTCGAGTTCCTACAATGAGCAGTTCTTC
>NA|NA|TRBJ2-7|TRBV6-5|15
CASSYSSGSSYEQYF
TGTGCCAGCAGTTACTCGAGTGGGTCCTCCTACGAGCAGTACTTC
>NA|NA|TRBJ2-7|TRBV7-9|15
CASSFGGGQSYEQYF
TGTGCCAGCAGCTTCGGGGGCGGTCAGTCCTACGAGCAGTACTTC
>NA|NA|TRBJ2-2|TRBV4-2|15
CASSQVGSMAGELFF
TGTGCCAGCAGCCAAGTTGGGTCTATGGCCGGGGAGCTGTTTTTT
>NA|TRBD2|TRBJ2-7|TRBV19|15
CASSIGTSGSYEQYF
TGTGCCAGTAGTATTGGGACTAGCGGGAGCTACGAGCAGTACTTC
>NA|NA|TRBJ2-7|TRBV30|13
CAWSRGTSYEQYF
TGTGCCTGGAGTAGGGGGACCTCCTACGAGCAGTACTTC
>NA|NA|TRBJ2-5|TRBV29-1|13
CSVERTSGETQYF
TGCAGCGTTGAAAGAACCTCCGGAGAGACCCAGTACTTC
>NA|NA|TRBJ1-3|TRBV30|15
CAWTLRGHSGNTIYF
TGTGCCTGGACTTTGCGGGGGCACTCTGGAAACACCATATATTTT
>few|NA|TRBJ2-7|TRBV5-4|16
CASSLGAGTNGYEQYF
TGTGCCAGCAGCTTGGGGGCCGGGACAAACGGCTACGAGCAGTACTTC
>NA|NA|TRBJ2-7|TRBV6-1|15
CASSRDPSDYFEQYF
TGTGCCAGCAGTCGGGACCCATCAGATTACTTCGAGCAGTACTTC
>NA|NA|TRBJ2-5|TRBV4-2|14
CASSQVSEGETQYF
TGTGCCAGCAGCCAAGTTTCCGAGGGAGAGACCCAGTACTTC
>few|NA|TRBJ1-2|TRBV19|12
CASSGATYGYTF
TGTGCCAGTAGCGGGGCTACCTATGGCTACACCTTC
>NA|NA|TRBJ1-2|TRBV9|15
CASSPRQDPKYGYTF
TGTGCCAGCAGCCCTCGACAGGACCCCAAGTATGGCTACACCTTC
>NA|NA|TRBJ2-7|TRBV7-9|14
CASSPGTPSYEQYF
TGTGCCAGCAGCCCCGGAACACCCTCCTACGAGCAGTACTTC
>NA|TRBD1|TRBJ2-7|TRBV18|15
CASSPPTGTSYEQYF
TGTGCCAGCTCACCGCCGACAGGGACCTCCTACGAGCAGTACTTC
>NA|TRBD2|TRBJ2-7|TRBV6-4|16
CASSENTSGGGYEQYF
TGTGCCAGCAGTGAAAACACTAGCGGGGGGGGATACGAGCAGTACTTC
>NA|TRBD2|TRBJ2-2|TRBV7-9|15
CASTVSGTGTGELFF
TGTGCCAGCACCGTTAGCGGGACGGGCACCGGGGAGCTGTTTTTT
>NA|NA|TRBJ2-2|TRBV18|14
CASSLQGETGELFF
TGTGCCAGCTCACTCCAGGGTGAAACCGGGGAGCTGTTTTTT
>few|NA|TRBJ1-1|TRBV28|14
CASSVGHLNTEAFF
TGTGCCAGCAGTGTGGGACACCTTAACACTGAAGCTTTCTTT
>NA|TRBD1|TRBJ1-5|TRBV6-5|14
CASRALQGRQPQHF
TGTGCCAGCAGAGCCCTACAGGGGAGGCAGCCCCAGCATTTT
>NA|TRBD1|TRBJ1-5|TRBV27|14
CASSFDRANQPQHF
TGTGCCAGCTCCTTCGACAGGGCCAATCAGCCCCAGCATTTT
>few|NA|TRBJ1-1|TRBV10-3|14
CAISEDEGRTEAFF
TGTGCCATCAGTGAAGATGAGGGGCGGACTGAAGCTTTCTTT
>NA|NA|TRBJ1-1|TRBV6-4|13
CASSLKKNTEAFF
TGTGCCAGCAGCCTAAAAAAGAACACTGAAGCTTTCTTT
>NA|NA|TRBJ1-2|TRBV5-1|14
CASSLGGANYGYTF
TGCGCCAGCAGCTTGGGGGGGGCGAACTATGGCTACACCTTC
>NA|NA|TRBJ1-2|TRBV18|13
CASSPPGHYGYTF
TGTGCCAGCTCACCCCCCGGCCACTATGGCTACACCTTC
>few|TRBD1|TRBJ1-2|TRBV7-9|14
CASSNRGEGYGYTF
TGTGCCAGCAGCAACAGGGGTGAAGGCTATGGCTACACCTTC
>NA|TRBD1|TRBJ2-1|TRBV28|14
CASRVQGGYNEQFF
TGTGCCAGCAGGGTACAGGGGGGCTACAATGAGCAGTTCTTC
>NA|NA|TRBJ1-2|TRBV6-1|14
CAATQRVTNYGYTF
TGTGCCGCAACACAGAGGGTAACTAACTATGGCTACACCTTC
>NA|NA|TRBJ2-7|TRBV19|14
CASSKHRDSYEQYF
TGTGCCAGTAGTAAACACAGGGATTCCTACGAGCAGTACTTC
>NA|NA|TRBJ1-5|TRBV18|15
CASSPRGSSNQPQHF
TGTGCCAGCTCACCACGGGGGTCTAGTAATCAGCCCCAGCATTTT
>NA|TRBD2|TRBJ2-1|TRBV7-8|15
CASSPQRSGRDEQFF
TGTGCCAGCAGCCCCCAACGTAGCGGGAGGGATGAGCAGTTCTTC
>NA|NA|TRBJ1-1|TRBV6-5|12
CASSRGSTEAFF
TGTGCCAGCAGTCGGGGGAGCACTGAAGCTTTCTTT
>NA|NA|TRBJ1-4|TRBV4-2|14
CASGEQKFNEKLFF
TGTGCCAGCGGAGAACAGAAGTTTAATGAAAAACTGTTTTTT
>NA|NA|TRBJ2-7|TRBV19|14
CATTSRNPPYEQYF
TGTGCCACCACTTCAAGGAATCCTCCCTACGAGCAGTACTTC
>few|NA|TRBJ2-7|TRBV7-2|14
CASSLAPRSYEQYF
TGTGCCAGCAGCTTAGCCCCTCGGTCTTACGAGCAGTACTTC
>few|NA|TRBJ1-1|TRBV6-1|14
CASGPRGENTEAFF
TGTGCCAGCGGACCTAGGGGGGAGAACACTGAAGCTTTCTTT
>NA|NA|TRBJ1-2|TRBV7-2|15
CASSLAPDRSDGYTF
TGTGCCAGCAGCTTAGCCCCTGACAGGTCTGATGGCTACACCTTC
>NA|NA|TRBJ2-4|TRBV6-5|15
CASSLHGGAKNIQYF
TGTGCCAGCAGCCTCCATGGGGGGGCCAAAAACATTCAGTACTTC